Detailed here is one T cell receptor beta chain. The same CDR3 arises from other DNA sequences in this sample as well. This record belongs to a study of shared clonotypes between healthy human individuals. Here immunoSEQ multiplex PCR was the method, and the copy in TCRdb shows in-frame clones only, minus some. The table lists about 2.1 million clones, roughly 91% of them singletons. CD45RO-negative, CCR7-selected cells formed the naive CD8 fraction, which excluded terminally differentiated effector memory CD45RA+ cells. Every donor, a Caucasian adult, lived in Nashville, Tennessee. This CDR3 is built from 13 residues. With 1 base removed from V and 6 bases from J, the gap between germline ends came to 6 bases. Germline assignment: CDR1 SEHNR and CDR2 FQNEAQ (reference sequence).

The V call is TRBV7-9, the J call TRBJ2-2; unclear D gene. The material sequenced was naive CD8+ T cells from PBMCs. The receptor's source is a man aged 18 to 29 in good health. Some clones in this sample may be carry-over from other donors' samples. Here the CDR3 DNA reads TGTGCCAGCAGCTTAGTGTCCGCCGGGGAGCTGTTTTTT. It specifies CASSLVSAGELFF.